Listed below are T cell receptor beta chains from one sample, sequenced in a study of molecular identifiers for immune sequencing clone quantification. TCRdb redid the calling of the PCR reads with MiXCR, one entry per CDR3 protein. The sample has under 650,000 distinct CDR3 sequences, 20% seen once; the top ten hold 0.85%. The specimen sequenced was naive CD8+ T cells from blood, with Jurkat cell RNA spiked in. The receptors derive from a human donor in good health. Some libraries in this study had Jurkat cell RNA spiked in. Each CDR3 is given with its conserved first and last residue. The D gene is left open where the match is weak. The size of a clone is reported for some rows only, either as once, few or many, or as a class for expanded clones.

v_gene	abundance	d_gene	j_gene	CDR3nt	CDR3aa
TRBV6-5	many	.	TRBJ2-3	TGTGCCAGCACCGAGGGGGGGCCTAGCACAGATACGCAGTATTTT	CASTEGGPSTDTQYF
TRBV19	few	TRBD1	TRBJ2-5	TGTGGACAGGGGCGTCGGCAAGAGACCCAGTACTTC	CGQGRRQETQYF
TRBV14	many	.	TRBJ2-1	TGTGCCAGCAGCCAAGAGTCCAGAATAAGCTCCTACAATGAGCAGTTCTTC	CASSQESRISSYNEQFF
TRBV7-9	many	TRBD2	TRBJ2-5	TGTGCCAGCAGCTGGGAGGGCGGGCGGCAAGAGACCCAGTACTTC	CASSWEGGRQETQYF
TRBV6-5	.	.	TRBJ1-1	TGTGCCAGCAGTTACGGCCGGATGAACACTGAAGCTTTCTTT	CASSYGRMNTEAFF
TRBV4-3	many	TRBD1	TRBJ1-1	TGCGCCAGCAGCCAGGACAGGGGCTACATGAACACTGAAGCTTTCTTT	CASSQDRGYMNTEAFF
TRBV6-1	many	.	TRBJ2-7	TGTGCCAGCAGGACTAGGGACCACTACGAGCAGTACTTC	CASRTRDHYEQYF
TRBV9	.	.	TRBJ2-2	TGTGCCGGCAGCGTAGGTACCGGGGAGCTGTTTTTT	CAGSVGTGELFF
TRBV6-1	.	.	TRBJ1-2	TGTGCCAGCAGGGAAAGAGGAGGCTATGGCTACACCTTC	CASRERGGYGYTF
TRBV20-1	.	.	TRBJ2-7	TGCAGTGCTAGAGATACCGGGTTCGCTAACGAGCAGTACTTC	CSARDTGFANEQYF
TRBV6-2/TRBV6-3	many	TRBD1	TRBJ1-1	TGTGCCAGCAGTTACTCGCCAGGGGGCCAAACTGAAGCTTTCTTT	CASSYSPGGQTEAFF
TRBV6-1	.	TRBD1	TRBJ2-1	TGTGCCAGCAGTGAATTACCAGGACAGGGGAAAAATGAGCAGTTCTTC	CASSELPGQGKNEQFF
TRBV28	.	TRBD2	TRBJ2-7	TGTGCCAGCAGTTCCACGGGACTACGGCCCTACGAGCAGTACTTC	CASSSTGLRPYEQYF
TRBV7-9	.	TRBD1	TRBJ1-4	TGTGCCAGCAGCCCAACCGGGACAGGGAGTAATGAAAAACTGTTTTTT	CASSPTGTGSNEKLFF
TRBV27	.	TRBD1	TRBJ1-1	TGTGCCAGCAGTCCCATGACAGGGTTGCTGATGAACACTGAAGCTTTCTTT	CASSPMTGLLMNTEAFF
TRBV30	many	TRBD2	TRBJ2-1	TGTGCCTGGAGTGTACGCCTAGCGGGGTCCTACAATGAGCAGTTCTTC	CAWSVRLAGSYNEQFF